The 13 T cell receptor beta chains presented below share a single source sample, sequenced in a study of blood T cell repertoires in COVID-19. The repertoire was sequenced with immunoSEQ multiplex PCR; TCRdb's copy has only in-frame clones and lacks some. This table holds around 60,000 clones, roughly 84% found once. Sample: peripheral blood. Receptor source: a man aged 60-69 years with COVID-19, enrolled during active disease.

The DNA for the CDR3 is TGTGCCAGCAGCACCAGGACAGGGATGATCACTGAAGCTTTCTTT. Translated, it gives CASSTRTGMITEAFF. This chain joins TRBV5-5 and TRBJ1-1, with 8 nucleotides matching TRBD1. In germline, CDR1 is SGHKS, CDR2 YYEKEE (reference sequence). V trimming: 4 bases; J trimming: 4 bases; junction bases outside the gene matches: 9. There are 15 residues in the CDR3.

The V call is TRBV3-1 (or the pseudogene TRBV3-2), the J call TRBJ2-3; tentatively, D is TRBD1 (7 bases). The ends were cut back, 4 bases at V and 5 bases at J, with 19 bases in the middle. This CDR3 comprises 16 residues. Germline V gives CDR1 LGHDT, CDR2 YNNKEL (reference sequence). The DNA for the CDR3 is TGTGCCAGCAGCCGGCAAGGGGGCGGGGTTGGAGATACGCAGTATTTT. It translates to CASSRQGGGVGDTQYF.

This chain links TRBV21-1 with TRBJ2-1; the table gives TRBD1 as D, unverified against the DNA. TRBV21-1 constitutes a pseudogene. The CDR3 length is 13 residues. This chain's CDR3 is CASSYPRTEGQFF. As DNA, the CDR3 is TGTGCCAGCAGCTACCCCAGGACAGAAGGGCAGTTCTTC.

The CDR3 is CASSFGGEGGNQPQHF. Written as DNA, the CDR3 is TGTGCCAGCAGTTTTGGAGGGGAGGGTGGCAATCAGCCCCAGCATTTT. This chain links TRBV28 with TRBJ1-5; a weak D match, TRBD1 (5 bases). The CDR3 loop spans 16 amino acids. Looked up from germline, CDR1 is MDHEN and CDR2 is SYDVKM. V lost 3 bases and J lost 2, with 14 bases in between.

The rearrangement links TRBV6-5 to TRBJ1-1, with D tentatively TRBD1 (5 bases). There are 13 residues in the CDR3. Per germline, CDR1 MNHEY and CDR2 SVGAGI. The V end was cut by 5 bases, the J end by 3 bases, with 10 bases between. In DNA form, the CDR3 reads TGTGCCAGCAGTATGGCCAGGGACACTGAAGCTTTCTTT. Its translation is CASSMARDTEAFF.

The rearrangement links TRBV18 to TRBJ2-3; perhaps TRBD1 as D (6 bases). CDR3 length equals 16 residues. Germline V gene lookup returns CDR1 KGHSH and CDR2 LQKENI. V was pared by 0 bases and J by 6 bases, with 16 bases between. DNA for the CDR3: TGTGCCAGCTCACCACCGGGCAGGGGCGCACTGGATACGCAGTATTTT. Translated, it gives CASSPPGRGALDTQYF.

The chain joins TRBV11-2 to TRBJ1-3, with D possibly being TRBD1 (6 bases). Germline V gene lookup returns CDR1 SGHAT and CDR2 FQNNGV. The V gene lost 4 bases and the J gene lost 5 bases, with 15 bases spanning the gap. This CDR3 is 15 amino acids long. CDR3 in DNA: TGTGCCAGCAGCTCTACCACAGGGTACAGAAACACCATATATTTT. Protein sequence: CASSSTTGYRNTIYF.

The V and J genes are TRBV2 and TRBJ2-1; 10 bases agree with TRBD1. The CDR3 length is 17 residues. Germline V CDR1 and CDR2: SNHLY, FYNNEI. V trimming: 11 bases; J trimming: 5 bases; junction bases outside the gene matches: 18. CDR3 protein: CASTPSGWGTGDNEQFF. The DNA for the CDR3 is TGTGCCTCGACCCCAAGCGGGTGGGGGACAGGGGACAATGAGCAGTTCTTC.

This sequence joins TRBV7-2 and TRBJ2-3, with TRBD2 identical over 10 bases. Germline loops: CDR1 SGHTA, CDR2 FQGNSA. The CDR3 totals 16 residues. Trimming removed 1 base from V and 4 bases from J; junction bases left unmatched: 5. CDR3 loop: CASSLVSGGAADTQYF. CDR3 coding DNA: TGTGCCAGCAGCTTAGTAAGCGGGGGGGCCGCAGATACGCAGTATTTT. Using reference TRBV7-2 and TRBJ2-3 for the parts outside the CDR3, the full variable domain is GAGVSQSPSNKVTEKGKDVELRCDPISGHTALYWYRQSLGQGLEFLIYFQGNSAPDKSGLPSDRFSAERTGGSVSTLTIQRTQQEDSAVYLCASSLVSGGAADTQYFGPGTRLTVL.

This sequence joins TRBV14 and TRBJ1-5; D gene uncertain. The length of the CDR3 is 13 residues. V was shortened by 0 bases and J by 6 bases, with 6 bases between the two germline ends. Germline V CDR1 and CDR2: SGHDN, FVKESK. The CDR3, as DNA: TGTGCCAGCAGCCAAGATCTTAGTCAGCCCCAGCATTTT. Protein sequence: CASSQDLSQPQHF.

The V gene is TRBV5-1, the J gene TRBJ2-7, with 12 bases lining up with TRBD1. The CDR3 sequence is 14 residues long. Germline V lookup: CDR1 SGHRS, CDR2 YFSETQ. J was trimmed by 6 bases and V by 7 bases; bases with no gene match: 8. CDR3 DNA: TGCGCCAGCGGTTCCGGGACAGGGGGCGTCGAGCAGTACTTC. It encodes CASGSGTGGVEQYF. Full variable domain (missing parts from reference TRBV5-1 and TRBJ2-7): KAGVTQTPRYLIKTRGQQVTLSCSPISGHRSVSWYQQTPGQGLQFLFEYFSETQRNKGNFPGRFSGRQFSNSRSEMNVSTLELGDSALYLCASGSGTGGVEQYFGPGTRLTVT.

The rearrangement uses TRBV6-5 and TRBJ1-1; D is unclear. CDR3 size: 14 residues. Germline V lookup: CDR1 MNHEY, CDR2 SVGAGI. Trimming left V 7 bases short and J 0 bases short, with 12 bases between. The CDR3 nucleotides read TGTGCCAGCACTAGCTCCGGGGTGAACACTGAAGCTTTCTTT. The encoded protein is CASTSSGVNTEAFF.

The genes are TRBV2 and TRBJ2-5; perhaps TRBD1 as D (6 bases). V lost 1 base to trimming and J lost 5 bases, with 14 bases between them. Germline loops: CDR1 SNHLY, CDR2 FYNNEI. The CDR3 spans 15 residues. The CDR3 bases are TGTGCCAGCAGTGAAGACCGACAGGTTTTTGAGACCCAGTACTTC. Its translation: CASSEDRQVFETQYF.